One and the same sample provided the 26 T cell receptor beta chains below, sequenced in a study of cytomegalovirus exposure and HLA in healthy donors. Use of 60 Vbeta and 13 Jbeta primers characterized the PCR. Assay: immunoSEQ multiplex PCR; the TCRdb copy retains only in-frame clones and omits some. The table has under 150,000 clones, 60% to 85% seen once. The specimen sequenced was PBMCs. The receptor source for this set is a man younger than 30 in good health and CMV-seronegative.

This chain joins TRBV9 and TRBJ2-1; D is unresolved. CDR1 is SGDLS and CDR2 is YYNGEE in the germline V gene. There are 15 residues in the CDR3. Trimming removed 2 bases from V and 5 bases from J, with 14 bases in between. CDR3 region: CASSVHMGFHNEQFF. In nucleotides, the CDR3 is TGTGCCAGCAGCGTTCATATGGGCTTCCACAATGAGCAGTTCTTC.

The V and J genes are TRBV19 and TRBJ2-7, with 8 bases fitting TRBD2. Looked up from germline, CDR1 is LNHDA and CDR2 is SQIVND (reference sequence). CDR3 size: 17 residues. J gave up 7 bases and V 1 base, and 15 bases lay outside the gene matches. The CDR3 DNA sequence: TGTGCCAGTAGTATAGCGTTCGGGGGGGTGGAACTTCCAGAGCAGTACTTC. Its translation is CASSIAFGGVELPEQYF.

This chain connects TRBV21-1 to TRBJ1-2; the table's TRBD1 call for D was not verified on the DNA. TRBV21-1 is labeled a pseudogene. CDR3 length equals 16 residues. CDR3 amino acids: CASSKPGVLSDYGYTF. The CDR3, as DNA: TGTGCCAGCAGCAAGCCAGGGGTGCTGTCGGACTATGGCTACACCTTC.

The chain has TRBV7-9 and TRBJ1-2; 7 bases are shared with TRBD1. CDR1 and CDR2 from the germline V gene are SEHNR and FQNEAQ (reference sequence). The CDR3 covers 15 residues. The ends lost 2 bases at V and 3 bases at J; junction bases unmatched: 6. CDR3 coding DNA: TGTGCCAGCAGCTTAACTCGGGACAGTGACTATGGCTACACCTTC. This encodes CASSLTRDSDYGYTF.

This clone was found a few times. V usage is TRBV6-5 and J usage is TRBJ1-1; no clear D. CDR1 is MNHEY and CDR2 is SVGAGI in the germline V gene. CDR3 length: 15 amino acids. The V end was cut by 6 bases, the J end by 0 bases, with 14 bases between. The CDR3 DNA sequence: TGTGCCAGCAGCTTCAGTCGGGTCATGAACACTGAAGCTTTCTTT. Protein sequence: CASSFSRVMNTEAFF.

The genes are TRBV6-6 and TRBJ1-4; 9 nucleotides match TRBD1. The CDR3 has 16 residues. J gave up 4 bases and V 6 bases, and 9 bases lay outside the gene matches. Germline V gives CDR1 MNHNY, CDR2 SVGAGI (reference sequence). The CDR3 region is CASRPNRGRGNEKLFF. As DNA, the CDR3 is TGTGCCAGCAGACCGAACAGGGGGCGAGGTAATGAAAAACTGTTTTTT.

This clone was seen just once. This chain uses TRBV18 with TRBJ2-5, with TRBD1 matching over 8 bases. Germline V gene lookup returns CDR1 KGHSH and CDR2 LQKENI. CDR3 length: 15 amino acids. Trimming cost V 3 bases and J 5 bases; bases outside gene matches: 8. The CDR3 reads CASSPPGTGRETQYF. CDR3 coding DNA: TGTGCCAGCTCACCCCCCGGGACAGGACGGGAGACCCAGTACTTC.

The chain's CDR3 is CASSSGTAKTDTQYF. DNA of the CDR3: TGTGCCAGCAGTTCCGGGACAGCGAAAACAGATACGCAGTATTTT. The chain joins TRBV27 to TRBJ2-3, with 7 nucleotides matching TRBD1. There are 15 residues in the CDR3. Looked up from germline, CDR1 is MNHEY and CDR2 is SMNVEV (reference sequence). With V trimmed by 4 bases and J by 3 bases, 7 bases remained unmatched.

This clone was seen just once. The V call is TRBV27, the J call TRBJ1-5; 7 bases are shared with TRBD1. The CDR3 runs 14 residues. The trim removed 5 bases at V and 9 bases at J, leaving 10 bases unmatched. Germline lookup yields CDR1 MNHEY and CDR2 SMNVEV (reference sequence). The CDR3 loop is CASSPGTATWPQHF. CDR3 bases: TGTGCCAGCAGTCCCGGGACAGCCACATGGCCCCAGCATTTT.

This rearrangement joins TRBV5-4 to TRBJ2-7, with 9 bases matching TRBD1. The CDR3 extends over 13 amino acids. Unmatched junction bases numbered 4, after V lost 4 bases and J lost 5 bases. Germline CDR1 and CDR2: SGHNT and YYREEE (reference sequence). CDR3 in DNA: TGTGCCAGCAGCCGGGACAGGGACGACGAGCAGTACTTC. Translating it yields CASSRDRDDEQYF. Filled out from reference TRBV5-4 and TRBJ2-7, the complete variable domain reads ETGVTQSPTHLIKTRGQQVTLRCSSQSGHNTVSWYQQALGQGPQFIFQYYREEENGRGNFPPRFSGLQFPNYSSELNVNALELDDSALYLCASSRDRDDEQYFGPGTRLTVT.

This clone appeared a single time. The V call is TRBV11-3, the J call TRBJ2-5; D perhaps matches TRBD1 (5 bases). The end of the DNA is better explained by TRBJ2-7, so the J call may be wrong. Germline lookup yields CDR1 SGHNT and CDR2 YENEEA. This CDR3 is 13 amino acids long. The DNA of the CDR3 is TGTGCCAGCAGCTTTGATCAGGGTTCCGAGCAGTACTTC. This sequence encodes CASSFDQGSEQYF.

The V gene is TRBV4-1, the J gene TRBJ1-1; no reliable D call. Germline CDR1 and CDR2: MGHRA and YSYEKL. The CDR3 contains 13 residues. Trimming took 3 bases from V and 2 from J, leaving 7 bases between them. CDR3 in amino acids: CASSQEFNTEAFF. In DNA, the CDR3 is TGCGCCAGCAGCCAGGAGTTTAACACTGAAGCTTTCTTT.

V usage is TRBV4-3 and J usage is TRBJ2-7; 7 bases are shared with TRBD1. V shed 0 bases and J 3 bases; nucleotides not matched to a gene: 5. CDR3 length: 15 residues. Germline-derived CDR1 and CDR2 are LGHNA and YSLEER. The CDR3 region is CASSQDRAGGYEQYF. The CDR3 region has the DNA TGCGCCAGCAGCCAAGATAGGGCAGGGGGCTACGAGCAGTACTTC.

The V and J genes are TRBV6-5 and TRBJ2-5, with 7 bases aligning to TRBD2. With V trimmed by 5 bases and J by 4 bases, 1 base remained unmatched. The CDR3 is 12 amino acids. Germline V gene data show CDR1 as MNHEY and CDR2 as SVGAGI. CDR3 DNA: TGTGCCAGCAGTACGGGGGGAGAGACCCAGTACTTC. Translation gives CASSTGGETQYF.

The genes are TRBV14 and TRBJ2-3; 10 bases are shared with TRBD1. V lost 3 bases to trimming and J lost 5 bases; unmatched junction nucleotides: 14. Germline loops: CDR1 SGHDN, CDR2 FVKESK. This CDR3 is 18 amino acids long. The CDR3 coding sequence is TGTGCCAGCAGCCAGCGCCCTACCGGGACAGGGGCTCGAGATACGCAGTATTTT. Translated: CASSQRPTGTGARDTQYF.

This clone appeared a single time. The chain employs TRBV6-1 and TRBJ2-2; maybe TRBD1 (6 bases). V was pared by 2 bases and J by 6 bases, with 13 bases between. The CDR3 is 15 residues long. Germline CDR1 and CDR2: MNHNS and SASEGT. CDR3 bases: TGTGCCAGCAGTGAAATTGGCAGGGGACCCGGGGAGCTGTTTTTT. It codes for CASSEIGRGPGELFF.

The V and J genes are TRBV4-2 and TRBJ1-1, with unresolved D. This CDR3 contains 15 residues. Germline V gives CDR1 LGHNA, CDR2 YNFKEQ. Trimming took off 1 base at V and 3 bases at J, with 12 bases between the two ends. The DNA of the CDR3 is TGTGCCAGCAGCCAAGTCGGGGAGGGATACACTGAAGCTTTCTTT. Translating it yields CASSQVGEGYTEAFF.

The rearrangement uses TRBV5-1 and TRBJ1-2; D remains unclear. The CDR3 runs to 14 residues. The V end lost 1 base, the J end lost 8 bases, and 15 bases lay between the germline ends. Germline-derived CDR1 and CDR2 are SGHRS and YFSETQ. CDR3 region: CASSLIRQAGGYTF. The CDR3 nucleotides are TGCGCCAGCAGCTTGATCAGGCAAGCGGGGGGCTACACCTTC.

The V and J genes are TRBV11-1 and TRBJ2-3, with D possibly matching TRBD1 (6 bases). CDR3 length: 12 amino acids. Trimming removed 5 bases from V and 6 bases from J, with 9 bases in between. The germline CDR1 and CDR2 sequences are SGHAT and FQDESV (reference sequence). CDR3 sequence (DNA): TGTGCCAGCAGCCCGCAGGGGGATACGCAGTATTTT. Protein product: CASSPQGDTQYF.

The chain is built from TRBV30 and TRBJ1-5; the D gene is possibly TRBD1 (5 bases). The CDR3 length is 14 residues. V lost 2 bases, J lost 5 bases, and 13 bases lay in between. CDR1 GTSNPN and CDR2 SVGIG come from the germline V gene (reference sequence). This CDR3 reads CAWSKRGIDQPQHF. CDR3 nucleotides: TGTGCCTGGAGTAAAAGGGGCATCGATCAGCCCCAGCATTTT.

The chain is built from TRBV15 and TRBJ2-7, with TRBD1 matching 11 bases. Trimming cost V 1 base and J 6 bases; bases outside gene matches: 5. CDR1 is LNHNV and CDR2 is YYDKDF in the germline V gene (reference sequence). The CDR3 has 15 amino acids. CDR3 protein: CATSRGGQGASEQYF. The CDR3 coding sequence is TGTGCCACCAGCAGAGGCGGACAGGGGGCGTCCGAGCAGTACTTC. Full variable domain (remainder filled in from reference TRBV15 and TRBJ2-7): DAMVIQNPRYQVTQFGKPVTLSCSQTLNHNVMYWYQQKSSQAPKLLFHYYDKDFNNEADTPDNFQSRRPNTSFCFLDIRSPGLGDTAMYLCATSRGGQGASEQYFGPGTRLTVT.

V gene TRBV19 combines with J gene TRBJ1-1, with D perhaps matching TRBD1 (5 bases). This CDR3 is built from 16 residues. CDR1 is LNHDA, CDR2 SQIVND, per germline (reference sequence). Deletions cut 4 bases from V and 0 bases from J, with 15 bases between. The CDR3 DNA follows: TGTGCCAGTAGTACCCGATGGGGGGTAGTGAACACTGAAGCTTTCTTT. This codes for CASSTRWGVVNTEAFF.

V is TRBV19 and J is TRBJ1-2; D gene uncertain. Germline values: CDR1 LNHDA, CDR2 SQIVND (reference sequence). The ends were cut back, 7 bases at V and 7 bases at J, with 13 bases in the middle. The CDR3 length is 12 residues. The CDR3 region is CASNPPGFGYTF. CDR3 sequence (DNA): TGTGCCAGTAACCCTCCGGGGTTTGGCTACACCTTC.

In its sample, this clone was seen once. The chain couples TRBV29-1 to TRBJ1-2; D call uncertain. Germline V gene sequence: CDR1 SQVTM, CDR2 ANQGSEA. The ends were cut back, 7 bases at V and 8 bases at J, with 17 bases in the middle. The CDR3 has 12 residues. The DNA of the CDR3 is TGCAGCGCTGATGTGGTATCACGGGGCTACACCTTC. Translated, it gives CSADVVSRGYTF.

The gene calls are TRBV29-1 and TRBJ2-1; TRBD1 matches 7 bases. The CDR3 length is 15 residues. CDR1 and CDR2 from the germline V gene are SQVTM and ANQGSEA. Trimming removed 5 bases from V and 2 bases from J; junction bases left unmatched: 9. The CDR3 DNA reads TGCAGCGTTTGGCCAGGGGGACGAACCTACAATGAGCAGTTCTTC. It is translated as CSVWPGGRTYNEQFF.

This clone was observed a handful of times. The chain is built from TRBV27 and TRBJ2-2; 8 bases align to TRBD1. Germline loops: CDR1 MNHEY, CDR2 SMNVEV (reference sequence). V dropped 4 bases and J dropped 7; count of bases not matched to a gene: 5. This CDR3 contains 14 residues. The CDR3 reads CASSSGTGIGELFF. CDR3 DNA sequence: TGTGCCAGCAGTTCCGGGACAGGCATCGGGGAGCTGTTTTTT.